Listed below are T cell receptor beta chains from one sample, sequenced in a study of T cells in Graves' hyperthyroidism and ophthalmopathy. TCRdb processed the multiplex PCR reads anew with MiXCR; each CDR3 protein has one entry. Of approximately 640,000 distinct CDR3 sequences listed, around 16% are singletons. Sequenced material: blood. Receptor source: a man aged 45-65 years with Graves' hyperthyroidism. Both conserved end residues are part of each CDR3. D genes are given only for firm matches. Clone sizes are given selectively: once, few, many, or a class where the clone is expanded.

size,V,D,J,CDR3,DNA
.,TRBV7-3,.,TRBJ1-6,CASSLGLNNSPLHF,TGTGCCAGCAGCTTAGGACTGAATAATTCACCCCTCCACTTT
.,TRBV16,.,TRBJ1-5,CASSQGSARNNQPQHF,TGTGCCAGCAGCCAAGGGTCGGCCCGGAATAATCAGCCCCAGCATTTT
few,TRBV5-1,TRBD1,TRBJ2-5,CASSLRFGTGGRETQYF,TGCGCCAGCAGCTTGAGGTTCGGGACAGGGGGCCGAGAGACCCAGTACTTC
few,TRBV28,.,TRBJ1-4,CAVRQQLTEKLFF,TGTGCCGTCAGACAGCAGTTAACCGAAAAACTGTTTTTT
many,TRBV5-1,TRBD1,TRBJ1-1,CATGQGSLNTEAFF,TGCGCAACCGGACAGGGGTCTTTGAACACTGAAGCTTTCTTT
many,TRBV30,TRBD1,TRBJ2-2,CAWRGQGTGELFF,TGTGCCTGGAGGGGACAGGGAACCGGGGAGCTGTTTTTT
.,TRBV28,TRBD2,TRBJ2-1,CASRITSGISYNEQFF,TGTGCCAGCAGAATCACTAGCGGAATATCCTACAATGAGCAGTTCTTC
few,TRBV20-1,.,TRBJ2-7,CSAQAGTFYEQYF,TGCAGTGCTCAAGCCGGGACCTTCTACGAGCAGTACTTC
many,TRBV7-2,.,TRBJ2-1,CASSRGGTSSYEQFF,TGTGCCAGCAGCCGGGGAGGAACTAGCAGCTATGAGCAGTTCTTC
many,TRBV7-8,.,TRBJ2-3,CASSYTMGTDTQYF,TGTGCCAGCAGTTATACAATGGGCACAGATACGCAGTATTTT
.,TRBV4-3,.,TRBJ2-7,CASSQEIGYGGEQYF,TGCGCCAGCAGCCAAGAGATCGGTTATGGGGGCGAGCAGTACTTC
few,TRBV6-1,.,TRBJ1-5,CASTLHGIKPQHF,TGTGCCAGCACCCTCCATGGAATCAAGCCCCAGCATTTT
few,TRBV27,.,TRBJ2-1,CASSFSAGRNEQFF,TGTGCCAGCAGTTTTAGTGCGGGCCGCAATGAGCAGTTCTTC
many,TRBV2,.,TRBJ1-1,CASRATGGNTEAFF,TGTGCCAGCAGGGCGACAGGCGGGAACACTGAAGCTTTCTTT
few,TRBV4-3,TRBD1,TRBJ2-5,CASSQDRTGGRGLSTETQYF,TGCGCCAGCAGCCAAGATCGCACAGGGGGCAGGGGTTTGAGCACAGAGACCCAGTACTTC
many,TRBV2,.,TRBJ2-6,CASSDHPSGANVLTF,TGTGCCAGCAGTGACCATCCCTCTGGGGCCAACGTCCTGACTTTC
few,TRBV29-1,.,TRBJ2-1,CSALSSYNEQFF,TGCAGCGCCCTAAGCTCCTACAATGAGCAGTTCTTC
few,TRBV6-1,TRBD2,TRBJ2-1,CASSELAGGPNEQFF,TGTGCCAGCAGTGAGCTAGCGGGAGGGCCCAATGAGCAGTTCTTC
.,TRBV7-9,TRBD1,TRBJ1-4,CASSGGQGPTNEKLFF,TGTGCCAGCAGCGGTGGACAGGGCCCAACTAATGAAAAACTGTTTTTT
.,TRBV9,.,TRBJ2-2,CASSVAGGELFF,TGTGCCAGCAGCGTAGCCGGCGGGGAGCTGTTTTTT
few,TRBV6-2/TRBV6-3,TRBD2,TRBJ2-1,CASSWAGLAEQFF,TGTGCCAGCAGTTGGGCCGGACTAGCTGAGCAGTTCTTC
.,TRBV25-1,.,TRBJ2-1,CASSQGLIRDEQFF,TGTGCCAGCAGCCAGGGGCTAATTAGGGATGAGCAGTTCTTC
many,TRBV12-3/TRBV12-4,.,TRBJ2-1,CASSLGDGAYNEQFF,TGTGCCAGCAGCTTAGGGGACGGGGCGTACAATGAGCAGTTCTTC
.,TRBV2,TRBD1,TRBJ2-5,CASSDYRRGQETQYF,TGTGCCAGCAGCGATTACCGCAGGGGGCAAGAGACCCAGTACTTC
few,TRBV19,TRBD1,TRBJ1-5,CASNRDRGGVQPQHF,TGTGCCAGCAACCGGGACAGGGGTGGAGTACAGCCCCAGCATTTT
once,TRBV11-2,.,TRBJ2-1,CASSLTGAGNEQFF,TGTGCCAGCAGCTTGACGGGAGCAGGGAATGAGCAGTTCTTC
few,TRBV7-2,TRBD1,TRBJ1-5,CASSLGSGGLQPQHF,TGTGCCAGCAGCTTAGGATCAGGGGGCCTTCAGCCCCAGCATTTT
many,TRBV2,.,TRBJ1-4,CASSGNEKLFF,TGTGCCAGCAGCGGTAATGAAAAACTGTTTTTT
many,TRBV15,TRBD2,TRBJ2-4,CATSRGLERHIQYF,TGTGCCACCTCGCGGGGGTTAGAGCGGCACATTCAGTACTTC
many,TRBV28,.,TRBJ1-2,CASSFTGGADYGYTF,TGTGCCAGCAGTTTCACTGGGGGGGCAGACTATGGCTACACCTTC
few,TRBV6-1,TRBD2,TRBJ2-1,CASRETSGRAGEQFF,TGTGCCAGCAGAGAGACTAGCGGGAGAGCCGGTGAGCAGTTCTTC
once,TRBV5-5,.,TRBJ1-5,CASSLFAGDQPQHF,TGTGCCAGCAGCTTGTTTGCGGGGGATCAGCCCCAGCATTTT
.,TRBV9,TRBD1,TRBJ2-7,CASSVIGDSSYEQYF,TGTGCCAGCAGCGTAATAGGGGACAGCTCCTACGAGCAGTACTTC
many,TRBV28,TRBD1,TRBJ1-2,CASSFQGARHGYTF,TGTGCCAGCAGTTTCCAGGGGGCGCGTCATGGCTACACCTTC
.,TRBV2,TRBD1,TRBJ2-7,CASLAGTGYEQYF,TGTGCCAGTCTAGCCGGGACAGGGTACGAGCAGTACTTC
few,TRBV3-1,TRBD1,TRBJ1-1,CASSSRGQKNTEAFF,TGTGCCAGCAGCTCGAGGGGGCAGAAGAACACTGAAGCTTTCTTT
.,TRBV2,TRBD2,TRBJ2-3,CASSEFRGLAGTDTQYF,TGTGCCAGCAGTGAATTCAGGGGACTAGCGGGAACAGATACGCAGTATTTT
many,TRBV7-9,.,TRBJ1-1,CASSPQEGGAPEAFF,TGTGCCAGCAGCCCCCAAGAAGGGGGGGCCCCTGAAGCTTTCTTT
many,TRBV5-1,.,TRBJ1-3,CASSFNEPRENTIYF,TGCGCCAGCAGCTTTAACGAGCCAAGGGAAAACACCATATATTTT
.,TRBV7-2,.,TRBJ1-2,CASSRGLSYGYTF,TGTGCCAGCAGCCGGGGTCTATCCTATGGCTACACCTTC
many,TRBV24-1,TRBD2,TRBJ2-1,CATSDRGLATWDEQFF,TGTGCCACCAGTGATAGAGGACTAGCGACGTGGGATGAGCAGTTCTTC
few,TRBV24-1,TRBD1,TRBJ1-5,CATSDAVTGYSNQPQHF,TGTGCCACCAGTGACGCGGTGACAGGGTATAGCAATCAGCCCCAGCATTTT
many,TRBV7-7,TRBD1,TRBJ1-1,CAIEIPQGGENTEAFF,TGTGCTATTGAAATCCCCCAGGGGGGGGAGAACACTGAAGCTTTCTTT
.,TRBV27,.,TRBJ2-7,CASSRQTGPYEQYF,TGTGCCAGCAGTCGACAGACAGGTCCTTACGAGCAGTACTTC
.,TRBV18,.,TRBJ1-3,CASSPYVTGVSGNTIYF,TGTGCCAGCTCACCATACGTCACTGGCGTCTCTGGAAACACCATATATTTT
few,TRBV19,TRBD1,TRBJ2-7,CASSDPGTGANEQYF,TGTGCCAGTAGTGACCCCGGGACAGGGGCGAACGAGCAGTACTTC
.,TRBV9,.,TRBJ2-1,CASSVDGLRGLDVNEQFF,TGTGCCAGCAGCGTAGATGGTTTAAGGGGCCTGGATGTGAATGAGCAGTTCTTC
.,TRBV7-2,TRBD1,TRBJ2-4,CASSRDRAIQYF,TGTGCCAGCAGCAGGGACAGGGCAATTCAGTACTTC
many,TRBV3-1,.,TRBJ2-5,CASSQRTPGETQYF,TGTGCCAGCAGCCAACGGACTCCTGGGGAGACCCAGTACTTC